This paragraph reports one T cell receptor (beta chain). Regions amplified from RNA transcripts were the TCR beta CDR3 regions. Primed by the HTBI set, a first-round RT-PCR was run on the TCR CDR3. TCRdb re-called the multiplex PCR reads with MiXCR, one entry per CDR3 protein. The table has approximately 520,000 distinct CDR3 sequences, around 20% seen once. Germline V gene lookup returns CDR1 LNHNV and CDR2 YYDKDF (reference sequence). The CDR3 runs to 13 residues. V was clipped by 3 bases and J by 4 bases, with 9 bases between them. Each diagnosis drew on symptoms, thyroxine, TRAb, thyroid ultrasound and orbital computed tomography findings. The data stem from a study of T cells in Graves' hyperthyroidism and ophthalmopathy.

This receptor was taken from a man aged 18 to 29 with Graves' hyperthyroidism. The sequencing input was blood. The V call is TRBV15, the J call TRBJ1-2; D is uncertain. CDR3 amino acids: CATSSGRLYGYTF. CDR3 in DNA: TGTGCCACCAGCAGCGGACGGCTCTATGGCTACACCTTC.